Listed below are T cell receptor beta chains from one sample, sequenced in a study of read filtering for tumor transcriptome and immune sequencing. TCRdb independently ran MiXCR on the reads; one entry per CDR3 protein. The repertoire holds more than 100,000 distinct CDR3 sequences, 13% seen once, with 6.5% to 9% in the top ten. Sequenced sample: a population of CD138-negative cells sorted from bone marrow. The receptors come from a donor aged 40 or over with multiple myeloma. Each CDR3 is given with its conserved first and last residue. A D gene is named only where the DNA matches it firmly. The size field is filled for only some rows; it gives once, few, many or a size class.

clone size,V gene,J gene,D gene,CDR3 DNA,CDR3 protein
many,TRBV29-1,TRBJ2-5,TRBD2,TGCAGCGTCCGACTGGCGGGAGGGCCTAGGGAGACCCAGTACTTC,CSVRLAGGPRETQYF
-,TRBV18,TRBJ2-5,TRBD2,TGTGCCAGCTCCCCTGGACTAGCGGGAGTGGAAACCCAGTACTTC,CASSPGLAGVETQYF
many,TRBV24-1,TRBJ2-7,-,TGTGCCACCAGTGAGGGCGATTACGAGCAGTACTTC,CATSEGDYEQYF
many,TRBV5-1,TRBJ1-2,-,TGCGCCAGCAGCCGTTCGGTAAAGGAGGCGTATGGCTACACCTTC,CASSRSVKEAYGYTF
many,TRBV29-1,TRBJ2-6,-,TGCAGCGTTCGGATCTCTGGGGCCAACGTCCTGACTTTC,CSVRISGANVLTF
many,TRBV5-6,TRBJ2-3,TRBD2,TGTGCCAGCAGCCTAACACCCCTTTGGGTAGCGGGAGTAGATACGCAGTATTTT,CASSLTPLWVAGVDTQYF
many,TRBV6-6,TRBJ1-1,TRBD1,TGTGCCAGCAGTTACTCGGGGGGGCTAGGGGGCGAAGTCACTGAAGCTTTCTTT,CASSYSGGLGGEVTEAFF
many,TRBV7-9,TRBJ1-1,-,TGTGCCAGCAGCTCCCTGGGACGTTTCACTGAAGCTTTCTTT,CASSSLGRFTEAFF
many,TRBV9,TRBJ1-2,-,TGTGCCAGCAGCGTAGTAACATCAGGAGGTCTAGGCTACACCTTC,CASSVVTSGGLGYTF
-,TRBV5-6,TRBJ2-1,TRBD2,TGTGCCAGCAGCTTGGCCCCAGCGGGAGAGAATGAGCAGTTCTTC,CASSLAPAGENEQFF
many,TRBV12-3/TRBV12-4,TRBJ1-5,TRBD1,TGTGCCAGCAGTATGGGACAGGGACTCAATCAGCCCCAGCATTTT,CASSMGQGLNQPQHF
many,TRBV5-1,TRBJ2-1,TRBD2,TGCGCCAGCAGCTTGGTGGCTAGCGGGAGGGACAATGAGCAGTTCTTC,CASSLVASGRDNEQFF
-,TRBV29-1,TRBJ2-2,-,TGCAGCGTTGAAGATCTTCCGGGACAGAACACCGGGGAGCTGTTTTTT,CSVEDLPGQNTGELFF
-,TRBV7-8,TRBJ1-5,TRBD1,TGTGCCAGCAGCTTTTGGACAGGGAATCAGCCCCAGCATTTT,CASSFWTGNQPQHF
many,TRBV14,TRBJ2-3,TRBD1,TGTGCCAGCAGCCAAGGGGACAGGGGGCGTGCGGGAGATGAAAATACGCAGTATTTT,CASSQGDRGRAGDENTQYF
many,TRBV19,TRBJ2-1,TRBD2,TGTGCCAGTAGTATGGGCGGGAGCAGTTACAATGAGCAGTTCTTC,CASSMGGSSYNEQFF
many,TRBV19,TRBJ2-1,-,TGTGCCAGTACCCTACATCGGGACCGCTACAATGAGCAGTTCTTC,CASTLHRDRYNEQFF
many,TRBV6-1,TRBJ2-5,TRBD2,TGTGCCAGCAGTGAATTGGGACTAGCGGCCCTAGAGGCCCAGTACTTC,CASSELGLAALEAQYF
many,TRBV12-3/TRBV12-4,TRBJ2-5,-,TGTGCCAGCAGTTTTCTGGATCAGACCCAGTACTTC,CASSFLDQTQYF
many,TRBV11-3,TRBJ2-1,-,TGTGCCAGCAGTACGAGACATGAGCAGTTCTTC,CASSTRHEQFF
few,TRBV7-9,TRBJ2-1,-,TGTGCCAGCAGGGCGGCGGACAATGAGCAGTTCTTC,CASRAADNEQFF
many,TRBV6-1,TRBJ1-5,-,TGTGCCAGCGTACCTCGACGGAATAGCAATCAGCCCCAGCATTTT,CASVPRRNSNQPQHF
many,TRBV20-1,TRBJ2-1,TRBD1,TGCAGTGCCCCAGGGGGCGTCTACAATGAGCAGTTCTTC,CSAPGGVYNEQFF
-,TRBV18,TRBJ2-1,TRBD2,TGTGCCAGCTCACCCCCTAGCGGGATCGTTGAGCAGTTCTTC,CASSPPSGIVEQFF
-,TRBV6-5,TRBJ2-7,TRBD2,TGTGCCAGCAGTTCGGTAGGCGGGAGAGGCCCCTACAAGCAGTACTTC,CASSSVGGRGPYKQYF
many,TRBV2,TRBJ2-1,-,TGTGCCAGCTACCGGGACCTCCGTTATGAGCAGTTCTTC,CASYRDLRYEQFF
many,TRBV13,TRBJ2-1,TRBD2,TGTGCCAGCAGCTACGGGACTAGCGGGCGGAATGAGCAGTTCTTC,CASSYGTSGRNEQFF
-,TRBV7-9,TRBJ2-2,-,TGTGCCAGCAGCTGGGGGAGAGGCACCGGGGAGCTGTTTTTT,CASSWGRGTGELFF
many,TRBV20-1,TRBJ2-1,-,TGCAGTGCTGGCCGGGATCCAAATGAGCAGTTCTTC,CSAGRDPNEQFF
many,TRBV7-2,TRBJ2-1,-,TGTGCCAGCAGCTTAACCGGGATGAGATACCACAATGAGCAGTTCTTC,CASSLTGMRYHNEQFF
few,TRBV20-1,TRBJ2-3,TRBD2,TGCAGTGCTAGAGCTTCGGAAACGGGGATAGCGGGGATGGAAGATACGCAGTATTTT,CSARASETGIAGMEDTQYF
many,TRBV9,TRBJ2-1,-,TGTGCCAGCAGCACCCCCCAGGGCCAAAGCTCCTACAATGAGCAGTTCTTC,CASSTPQGQSSYNEQFF
many,TRBV20-1,TRBJ2-6,-,TGCAGTGCTAGAGTGAGGACCAACGTCCTGACTTTC,CSARVRTNVLTF
many,TRBV19,TRBJ2-2,-,TGTGCCAGTAGGGGAGTGAGGGAGCTGTTTTTT,CASRGVRELFF
many,TRBV20-1,TRBJ2-7,-,TGCAGTGCTAGAGATTATAGGATAGGGGGTTACGAGCAGTACTTC,CSARDYRIGGYEQYF
many,TRBV20-1,TRBJ2-3,-,TGCAGTGCTAGAGATCCCCAGGGAATCACAGATACGCAGTATTTT,CSARDPQGITDTQYF
many,TRBV5-1,TRBJ1-2,-,TGCGCCAGCAGCTTGGAACGGAATGGCTACACCTTC,CASSLERNGYTF
few,TRBV4-3,TRBJ2-1,TRBD1,TGCGCCAGCAGCCAAGAGTTCGACAGGGAAATACCCAATGAGCAGTTCTTC,CASSQEFDREIPNEQFF
many,TRBV6-2/TRBV6-3,TRBJ1-1,-,TGTGCCAGCAGTCAATGGGGGAGAGCTTTCTTT,CASSQWGRAFF
many,TRBV3-1,TRBJ2-2,-,TGTGCCAGCAGCCAAGGATTCGGGGACACCGGGGAGCTGTTTTTT,CASSQGFGDTGELFF
many,TRBV27,TRBJ1-4,-,TGTGCCAGCAGTCGGTCTTGGGCAACTAATGAAAAACTGTTTTTT,CASSRSWATNEKLFF
many,TRBV7-2,TRBJ1-5,TRBD1,TGTGCCAGCAGCGGACAGGGCTCCCCCAATCAGCCCCAGCATTTT,CASSGQGSPNQPQHF
-,TRBV20-1,TRBJ2-1,-,TGCAGTGCCAGACTGATTGGGACCTACAATGAGCAGTTCTTC,CSARLIGTYNEQFF
-,TRBV14,TRBJ1-4,-,TGCGCCAGCAGCCAGAAAGAAAACCTGTTTTTT,CASSQKENLFF
-,TRBV5-1,TRBJ1-4,TRBD1,TGCGCCAGCAGCTGGACGGGACAGGGGGCTGGAGGAGAAAAACTGTTTTTT,CASSWTGQGAGGEKLFF
many,TRBV6-5,TRBJ2-7,-,TGTGCCAGCAGTAAGACAGGTTCCCAAAACGAGCAGTACTTC,CASSKTGSQNEQYF
many,TRBV5-1,TRBJ2-7,TRBD1,TGCGCCAGCAGCTTGGAAGGGACAGAGTTATACGAGCAGTACTTC,CASSLEGTELYEQYF
many,TRBV14,TRBJ2-1,TRBD2,TGTGCCAGCAGCCGCGGACTAGGGCCCTACAATGAGCAGTTCTTC,CASSRGLGPYNEQFF
many,TRBV5-6,TRBJ1-4,-,TGTGCCAGCAGCCGCAGGGGATACATGGAGTCGGATGAAAAACTGTTTTTT,CASSRRGYMESDEKLFF
few,TRBV6-2/TRBV6-3,TRBJ2-7,-,TGTGCCAGCAGTTACTCGAGGAGGGACAACTCCTACGAGCAGTACTTC,CASSYSRRDNSYEQYF
many,TRBV29-1,TRBJ1-1,TRBD1,TGCAGCGTTGAAGATCTGGTGGGGACAGGGGGGACTGAAGCTTTCTTT,CSVEDLVGTGGTEAFF
-,TRBV6-4,TRBJ2-3,-,TGTGCCAGCAGTGACGAATTGGACATTACGCAGTATTTT,CASSDELDITQYF
many,TRBV6-2/TRBV6-3,TRBJ1-1,-,TGTGCCAGCAGTTACGGGAGGACCGCTAACACTGAAGCTTTCTTT,CASSYGRTANTEAFF
-,TRBV5-1,TRBJ1-5,-,TGCGCCAGCATCTCCGGGGGGGGACTAATGAGCAATCAGCCCCAGCATTTT,CASISGGGLMSNQPQHF
many,TRBV5-6,TRBJ1-5,TRBD1,TGTGCCAGCAGCCGCGACAGGGGGCGAGGACAGCCCCAGCATTTT,CASSRDRGRGQPQHF